This TCR beta chain was captured in a study of T cell responses to AZD1222 COVID-19 vaccine. Assay: immunoSEQ multiplex PCR; the TCRdb copy retains only in-frame clones and omits some. The sample has some 170,000 clones, 90% seen once. Germline V gene sequence: CDR1 KGHSH, CDR2 LQKENI. The CDR3 is 15 amino acids. V dropped 4 bases and J dropped 5; count of bases not matched to a gene: 11. The clonotype was recovered from an adult who received the MenACWY meningococcal vaccine as a control. The chain is built from TRBV18 and TRBJ2-7; 7 bases match TRBD1. Sequenced material: peripheral blood, taken 28 days after the second dose of the MenACWY control vaccine. CDR3 region: CASSLSTDRSHEQYF. The CDR3 DNA is TGTGCCAGCTCACTCTCGACGGACAGGTCCCACGAGCAGTACTTC.